These 26 T cell receptor beta chains came from one sample sequenced in a study of blood T cell repertoires in COVID-19. Generated by immunoSEQ multiplex PCR, the TCRdb table keeps only in-frame clones and is missing some. The sample carries 150,000 to 200,000 clones, over 80% recorded once. Material: peripheral blood. The receptors were sampled from a woman over 75 with active or convalescent COVID-19.

The chain recombines TRBV2 with TRBJ1-2; 7 bases agree with TRBD1. Germline CDR1 reads SNHLY; CDR2 reads FYNNEI. This CDR3 has 13 amino acids. V trimming: 10 bases; J trimming: 1 base; junction bases outside the gene matches: 6. The CDR3 DNA follows: TGTGCCATAGGGGGCAGCCATAACTATGGCTACACCTTC. Residues: CAIGGSHNYGYTF. Complete variable domain (other parts from reference TRBV2 and TRBJ1-2): EPEVTQTPSHQVTQMGQEVILRCVPISNHLYFYWYRQILGQKVEFLVSFYNNEISEKSEIFDDQFSVERPDGSNFTLKIRSTKLEDSAMYFCAIGGSHNYGYTFGSGTRLTVV.

This chain uses TRBV6-1 with TRBJ2-3; 8 nucleotides match TRBD2. Germline CDR1 is MNHNS and CDR2 is SASEGT. This CDR3 has 17 amino acids. Losses at the gene ends were 4 bases for V and 4 bases for J; bases not matched to a gene: 13. The CDR3 spells CASSAYGRRGAPDTQYF. CDR3 in DNA: TGTGCCAGCAGTGCCTACGGTAGGCGGGGGGCCCCAGATACGCAGTATTTT.

The chain employs TRBV14 and TRBJ2-3; D remains ambiguous. In germline, CDR1 is SGHDN, CDR2 FVKESK. The CDR3 is 14 amino acids. Trimming removed 0 bases at V and 3 bases at J, with 7 bases between. As DNA, the CDR3 is TGTGCCAGCAGCCAAGATCGTCTAACAGATACGCAGTATTTT. Encoded protein: CASSQDRLTDTQYF.

This chain uses TRBV5-1 with TRBJ1-1; D remains unclear. Germline loops: CDR1 SGHRS, CDR2 YFSETQ. The V end was cut by 1 base, the J end by 5 bases, with 24 bases between. The CDR3 is 18 residues long. Written as DNA, the CDR3 is TGCGCCAGCAGCTTGAGTAGGATGCATCTGGGTTACGGGACTGAAGCTTTCTTT. This codes for CASSLSRMHLGYGTEAFF.

The CDR3 here is CASSQGDITGELFF. For the CDR3, the DNA is TGTGCCAGCAGCCAGGGGGATATCACCGGGGAGCTGTTTTTT. V gene TRBV7-2 combines with J gene TRBJ2-2, with 7 bases matching TRBD1. After removal of 5 bases from V and 4 bases from J, the junction contained 4 bases not matched to a gene. The CDR3 has 14 residues. CDR1 and CDR2 from the germline V gene are SGHTA and FQGNSA.

The chain couples TRBV18 to TRBJ2-7; D remains ambiguous. Germline CDR1 reads KGHSH; CDR2 reads LQKENI. Between the trimmed V and J ends, which lost 6 bases and 6 bases, there was a span of 21 bases. This CDR3 has 15 amino acids. CDR3 bases: TGTGCCAGCTCCCCTAAAGCCGGTAGCTCGGGCGAGCAGTACTTC. Translation: CASSPKAGSSGEQYF.

There are a few counts of this clone. The V gene is TRBV7-2, the J gene TRBJ2-3, with 10 positions matching TRBD2. Germline V lookup: CDR1 SGHTA, CDR2 FQGNSA. This CDR3 comprises 15 residues. V lost 3 bases and J lost 5; bases outside the gene matches: 5. In nucleotides, the CDR3 is TGTGCCAGCAGCTTTAGCGGGGGGCAGCAAGATACGCAGTATTTT. Its translation: CASSFSGGQQDTQYF.

In DNA form, the CDR3 reads TGTGCCAGCATCCCGGGGGGGCTCATGAACACTGAAGCTTTCTTT. Protein sequence: CASIPGGLMNTEAFF. The chain couples TRBV19 to TRBJ1-1, with D maybe TRBD1 (6 bases). The germline V gene has CDR1 LNHDA and CDR2 SQIVND (reference sequence). V shed 9 bases and J shed 0 bases, with 17 bases lying between them. The CDR3 contains 15 residues.

This clone was recorded only once. The chain has TRBV5-1 and TRBJ2-7; D not certain. V dropped 0 bases and J dropped 2 bases, with 3 bases sitting between them. CDR1 and CDR2 from the germline V gene are SGHRS and YFSETQ. The CDR3 contains 12 residues. CDR3 DNA: TGCGCCAGCAGCTTGGACACCTACGAGCAGTACTTC. This gives the protein CASSLDTYEQYF.

This clone has a handful of counts. The J gene is TRBJ1-6, the V gene TRBV6-5; D not certain. The CDR3 contains 16 residues. V gave up 2 bases and J gave up 5 bases, with 13 bases separating them. From germline, CDR1 is MNHEY and CDR2 SVGAGI. The CDR3 here is CASSYTAEGDNSPLHF. The CDR3, as DNA: TGTGCCAGCAGTTACACGGCAGAGGGAGATAATTCACCCCTCCACTTT.

The chain uses TRBV3-1 (or the pseudogene TRBV3-2) and TRBJ1-6; D uncertain. V was cut by 0 bases and J by 7 bases, with 7 bases left in between. The CDR3 length is 14 residues. The germline V gene encodes CDR1 LGHDT and CDR2 YNNKEL (reference sequence). The CDR3 region is CASSQEQENSPLHF. CDR3 bases: TGTGCCAGCAGCCAAGAGCAGGAAAATTCACCCCTCCACTTT.

The V and J genes are TRBV27 and TRBJ1-1, with D perhaps matching TRBD1 (6 bases). The CDR3 is 15 residues long. Trimming took off 8 bases at V and 1 base at J, with 17 bases between the two ends. Germline lookup yields CDR1 MNHEY and CDR2 SMNVEV (reference sequence). The CDR3 DNA follows: TGTGCCAGCGGATCTTCCGGACAGCAGAACACTGAAGCTTTCTTT. The encoded protein is CASGSSGQQNTEAFF.

V is TRBV28 and J is TRBJ1-1; the D gene is possibly TRBD1 (6 bases). CDR3 length equals 15 residues. CDR1 MDHEN and CDR2 SYDVKM come from the germline V gene. The ends were cut back, 5 bases at V and 1 base at J, with 14 bases in the middle. Here the CDR3 DNA reads TGTGCCAGCAGTATGGGGGCAGGACCGAACACTGAAGCTTTCTTT. Its protein is CASSMGAGPNTEAFF.

This CDR3 is CASSLGQGLANYGYTF. CDR3 DNA: TGTGCCAGCAGTTTGGGACAGGGATTAGCTAACTATGGCTACACCTTC. The chain has TRBV6-5 and TRBJ1-2; TRBD1 agrees at 9 bases. CDR3 size: 16 residues. Germline-derived CDR1 and CDR2 are MNHEY and SVGAGI. Trimming at V came to 4 bases and at J to 0 bases, leaving 6 bases not matched to a gene.

The rearrangement links TRBV5-8 to TRBJ2-7; D remains ambiguous. V dropped 4 bases and J dropped 9 bases, with 29 bases sitting between them. The V gene's germline CDR1 is SGHTS and CDR2 YDEGEE. The CDR3 contains 17 residues. The CDR3 DNA is TGTGCCAGCAGCCACACCGAGTTCTCGGGTAGAAGTTTCGGGCAGTACTTC. Protein sequence: CASSHTEFSGRSFGQYF.

The V and J genes are TRBV30 and TRBJ2-7; the D is unclear. The CDR3 extends over 15 amino acids. Trimming cost V 4 bases and J 6 bases, with 22 bases left between them. Germline CDR1 is GTSNPN and CDR2 is SVGIG (reference sequence). The DNA for the CDR3 is TGTGCCTGGAAACGGTTGAGCCTGGAGACCGGCGAGCAGTACTTC. Its translation is CAWKRLSLETGEQYF.

The chain has TRBV7-2 and TRBJ1-4; D is undetermined. CDR3 size: 13 residues. From germline, CDR1 is SGHTA and CDR2 FQGNSA. V was clipped by 2 bases and J by 7 bases, with 8 bases between them. DNA of the CDR3: TGTGCCAGCAGCTTACCGACAAGTGAAAAACTGTTTTTT. As protein: CASSLPTSEKLFF. Variable domain in full (rest from reference TRBV7-2 and TRBJ1-4): GAGVSQSPSNKVTEKGKDVELRCDPISGHTALYWYRQSLGQGLEFLIYFQGNSAPDKSGLPSDRFSAERTGGSVSTLTIQRTQQEDSAVYLCASSLPTSEKLFFGSGTQLSVL.

J is TRBJ1-5 and V is TRBV15, with 8 bases lining up with TRBD1. This CDR3 region has 18 residues. CDR1 is LNHNV and CDR2 is YYDKDF in the germline V gene (reference sequence). Unmatched junction bases numbered 15, after V lost 3 bases and J lost 5 bases. CDR3 in DNA: TGTGCCACCAGCAGTACTCTTGGGACAGGTTTTGGTCATCAGCCCCAGCATTTT. It specifies CATSSTLGTGFGHQPQHF.

The V and J genes are TRBV6-4 and TRBJ2-3, with TRBD2 as a possible D gene (5 bases). V lost 6 bases and J lost 6, with 19 bases in between. From germline, CDR1 is MRHNA and CDR2 SNTAGT. This CDR3 spans 15 amino acids. CDR3 DNA sequence: TGTGCCAGCAGCGCCACGGCTAGCTGGCTGGATACGCAGTATTTT. It is translated as CASSATASWLDTQYF.

This clone occurred once. V and J are TRBV19 and TRBJ2-3; TRBD1 agrees at 8 bases. V shed 9 bases, J shed 2 bases, and the junction held 10 bases outside the gene matches. CDR3 length: 15 amino acids. Per germline, CDR1 LNHDA and CDR2 SQIVND (reference sequence). The CDR3 is CASRLGQGLTDTQYF. CDR3 in DNA: TGTGCCAGCAGACTCGGACAGGGACTCACAGATACGCAGTATTTT.

V usage is TRBV5-6 and J usage is TRBJ1-5; 8 positions match TRBD1. V gave up 4 bases and J gave up 0 bases; unmatched junction bases: 3. Germline-derived CDR1 and CDR2 are SGHDT and YYEEEE. This CDR3 is built from 15 residues. The DNA for the CDR3 is TGTGCCAGCAGCATAGGGACAGGTAGCAATCAGCCCCAGCATTTT. Protein: CASSIGTGSNQPQHF.

The rearrangement uses TRBV6-2 or TRBV6-3 and TRBJ1-1; the D gene is possibly TRBD1 (5 bases). This CDR3 is built from 15 residues. Germline lookup yields CDR1 MNHEY and CDR2 SVGEGT. Deletions cut 4 bases from V and 5 bases from J, with 17 bases between. CDR3 amino acids: CASSSLNAGGTEAFF. DNA for the CDR3: TGTGCCAGCAGTTCCCTTAATGCGGGGGGTACTGAAGCTTTCTTT.

The rearrangement uses TRBV9 and TRBJ1-2, with D perhaps matching TRBD1 (6 bases). The CDR3 spans 16 residues. Germline CDR1 and CDR2: SGDLS and YYNGEE. Trimming took off 0 bases at V and 1 base at J, with 13 bases between the two ends. The CDR3 coding sequence is TGTGCCAGCAGCGTAGGAGGGGACATTGGTAACTATGGCTACACCTTC. This translates into CASSVGGDIGNYGYTF. Full variable domain (outside the CDR3, taken from reference TRBV9 and TRBJ1-2): DSGVTQTPKHLITATGQRVTLRCSPRSGDLSVYWYQQSLDQGLQFLIQYYNGEERAKGNILERFSAQQFPDLHSELNLSSLELGDSALYFCASSVGGDIGNYGYTFGSGTRLTVV.

V usage is TRBV5-4 and J usage is TRBJ2-5; D call uncertain. V lost 2 bases and J 2 bases, leaving 4 bases between the germline ends. CDR3 length equals 12 residues. Per the germline V gene, CDR1 is SGHNT and CDR2 is YYREEE (reference sequence). Here the CDR3 DNA reads TGTGCCAGCAGCTTCCCACAAGAGACCCAGTACTTC. As protein: CASSFPQETQYF. Looking up the rest from reference TRBV5-4 and TRBJ2-5 gives the full variable domain: ETGVTQSPTHLIKTRGQQVTLRCSSQSGHNTVSWYQQALGQGPQFIFQYYREEENGRGNFPPRFSGLQFPNYSSELNVNALELDDSALYLCASSFPQETQYFGPGTRLLVL.

This clone has just one count. The chain recombines TRBV9 with TRBJ2-7; 7 bases map to TRBD2. V was pared by 2 bases and J by 1 base, with 6 bases of the junction left unmatched. CDR3 length equals 15 residues. Germline CDR1 reads SGDLS; CDR2 reads YYNGEE. The CDR3 DNA follows: TGTGCCAGCAGCGTTCATACGGGGGGTTCCTACGAGCAGTACTTC. Protein: CASSVHTGGSYEQYF.

The chain joins TRBV19 to TRBJ2-7, with TRBD2 as a possible D gene (6 bases). With 2 bases removed from V and 0 bases from J, the gap between germline ends came to 11 bases. This CDR3 has 15 amino acids. The germline CDR1 and CDR2 sequences are LNHDA and SQIVND (reference sequence). DNA for the CDR3: TGTGCCAGTAGTATAAGGAGGGCGAGCTCCTACGAGCAGTACTTC. Translating it yields CASSIRRASSYEQYF.